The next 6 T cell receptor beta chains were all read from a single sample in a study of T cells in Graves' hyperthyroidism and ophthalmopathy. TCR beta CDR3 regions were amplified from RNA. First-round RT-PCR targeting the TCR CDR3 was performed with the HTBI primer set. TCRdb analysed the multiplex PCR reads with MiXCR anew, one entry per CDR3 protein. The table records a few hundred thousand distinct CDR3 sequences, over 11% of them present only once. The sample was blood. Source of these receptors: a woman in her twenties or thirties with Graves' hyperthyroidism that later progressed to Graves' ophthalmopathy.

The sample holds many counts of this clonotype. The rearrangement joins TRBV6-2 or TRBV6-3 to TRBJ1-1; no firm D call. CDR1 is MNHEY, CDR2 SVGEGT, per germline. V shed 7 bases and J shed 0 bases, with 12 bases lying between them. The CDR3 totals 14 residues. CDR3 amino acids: CASTLRTLNTEAFF. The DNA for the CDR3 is TGTGCCAGCACATTACGAACGTTGAACACTGAAGCTTTCTTT.

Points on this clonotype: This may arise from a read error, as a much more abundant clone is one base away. The CDR3 reads CAWSLTGDQETQYF. The CDR3 DNA follows: TGTGCCTGGAGTCTAACAGGGGATCAAGAGACCCAGTACTTC. The rearrangement joins TRBV30 to TRBJ2-5; 7 bases are a match to TRBD1. Trimming removed 2 bases from V and 2 bases from J; junction bases left unmatched: 5. Germline-derived CDR1 and CDR2 are GTSNPN and SVGIG (reference sequence). The CDR3 spans 14 residues.

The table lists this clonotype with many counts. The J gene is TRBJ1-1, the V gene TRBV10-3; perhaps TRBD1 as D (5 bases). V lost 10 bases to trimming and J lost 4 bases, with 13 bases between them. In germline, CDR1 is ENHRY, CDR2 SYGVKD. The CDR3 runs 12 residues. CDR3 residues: CATDAGGTEAFF. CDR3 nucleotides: TGTGCCACCGACGCGGGGGGCACTGAAGCTTTCTTT.

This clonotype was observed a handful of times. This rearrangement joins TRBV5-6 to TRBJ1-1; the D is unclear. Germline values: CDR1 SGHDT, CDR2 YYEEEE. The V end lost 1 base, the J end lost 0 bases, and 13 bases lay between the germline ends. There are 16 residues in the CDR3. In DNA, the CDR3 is TGTGCCAGCAGCTTGCTGGGTAGTCCGATGAACACTGAAGCTTTCTTT. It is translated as CASSLLGSPMNTEAFF.

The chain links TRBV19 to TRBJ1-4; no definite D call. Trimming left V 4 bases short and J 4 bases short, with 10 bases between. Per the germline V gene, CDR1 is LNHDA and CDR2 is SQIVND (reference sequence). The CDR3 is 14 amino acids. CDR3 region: CASSSGVNNEKLFF. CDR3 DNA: TGTGCCAGTAGTAGCGGGGTGAATAATGAAAAACTGTTTTTT.

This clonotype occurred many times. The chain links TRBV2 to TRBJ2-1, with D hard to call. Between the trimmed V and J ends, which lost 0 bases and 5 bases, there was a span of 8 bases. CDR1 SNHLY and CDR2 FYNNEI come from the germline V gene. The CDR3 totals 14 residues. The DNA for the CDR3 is TGTGCCAGCAGTGAAGCATCCTCTAACAATGAGCAGTTCTTC. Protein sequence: CASSEASSNNEQFF.